The TCR beta chain under discussion was sequenced for a study of T cell responses to AZD1222 COVID-19 vaccine. The germline V gene has CDR1 LGHDT and CDR2 YNNKEL (reference sequence). The CDR3 extends over 14 amino acids. The V end was cut by 5 bases, the J end by 2 bases, with 11 bases between. Concerning this clone: Its antigen is not known.

Repertoires were generated with immunoSEQ multiplex PCR, while TCRdb's copy carries only in-frame clones and drops some. The repertoire holds about 140,000 clones, with approximately 90% as singletons. Notes on the study in general: The donor group comprised mostly white British people and more females; the analysis possibly underestimated clonal diversity. Rises in breadth and depth of Spike-specific TCRs came after two AZD1222 doses.

This specimen consisted of peripheral blood, obtained on day 0 of AZD1222 vaccination. The TCR comes from an adult in good health. This sequence joins TRBV3-1 (or the pseudogene TRBV3-2) and TRBJ2-3, with TRBD2 as a possible D gene (6 bases). The CDR3 sequence is CASSIAGFTDTQYF. CDR3 nucleotides: TGTGCCAGCAGCATTGCGGGATTCACAGATACGCAGTATTTT.